This TCR beta chain was recorded in a study of OX40 agonist ivuxolimab in advanced cancers. General observations from the study: Those patients achieving a partial response at 0.1-3.0 mg/kg showed among the lowest clonal expansion.

As regards this clone: The target antigen is unknown.

The table came from immunoSEQ multiplex PCR; TCRdb's copy has only in-frame clones and leaves some out. There are over 65,000 clones in the sample; roughly 90% occur only once, and 0.5% to 0.65% lies in the top ten. This CDR3 is built from 19 residues. V lost 0 bases, J lost 7 bases, and 14 bases stayed unmatched. Germline V gene data show CDR1 as SGHDT and CDR2 as YYEEEE. The chain recombines TRBV5-6 with TRBJ2-6, with 9 bases matching TRBD2. This receptor was obtained from an adult with an advanced solid tumor such as melanoma, head and neck, liver or kidney cancer. Material: CD4+ or CD8+ T cells sorted from blood, obtained in a trial of the OX40 agonist ivuxolimab. The CDR3 coding sequence is TGTGCCAGCAGCTTGGGAAGGGGCGGGAGGGCCTTTTTTGCCAACGTCCTGACTTTC. Translated: CASSLGRGGRAFFANVLTF.